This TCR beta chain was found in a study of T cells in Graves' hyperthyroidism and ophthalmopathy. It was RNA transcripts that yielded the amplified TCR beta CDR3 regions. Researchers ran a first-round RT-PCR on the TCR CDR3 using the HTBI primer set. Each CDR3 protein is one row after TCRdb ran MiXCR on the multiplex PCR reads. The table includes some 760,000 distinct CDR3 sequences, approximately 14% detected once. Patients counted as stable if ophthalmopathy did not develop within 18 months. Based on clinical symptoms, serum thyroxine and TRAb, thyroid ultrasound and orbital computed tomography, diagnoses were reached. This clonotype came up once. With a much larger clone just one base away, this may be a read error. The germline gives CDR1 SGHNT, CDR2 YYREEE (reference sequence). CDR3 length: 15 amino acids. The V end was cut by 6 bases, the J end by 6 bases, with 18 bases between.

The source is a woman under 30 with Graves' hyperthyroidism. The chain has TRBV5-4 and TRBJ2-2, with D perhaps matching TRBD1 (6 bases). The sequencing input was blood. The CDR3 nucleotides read TGTGCCAGCAACTCGGGGACACCTTGGGCCGGGGAGCTGTTTTTT. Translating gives CASNSGTPWAGELFF.